These 27 T cell receptor beta chains were sequenced from one sample in a study of read filtering for tumor transcriptome and immune sequencing. This library used roughly 430 ng RNA and molecular barcoded adaptors spanning alpha/delta and beta/gamma chains. Using its own MiXCR run on the reads, TCRdb lists one record per CDR3 protein. The table lists 46,000 or so distinct CDR3 sequences, roughly a fifth of them singletons, with over 15% in the top ten. Sequenced sample: a population of CD138-negative cells sorted from bone marrow. The receptors come from a donor at least 40 years old with multiple myeloma.

At least ten counts were recorded for this clonotype. The chain carries TRBV20-1 and TRBJ1-1, with 10 bases aligning to TRBD1. V gave up 6 bases and J gave up 5 bases; unmatched junction bases: 6. CDR3 length: 13 amino acids. The germline V gene has CDR1 DFQATT and CDR2 SNEGSKA (reference sequence). The CDR3 sequence: CSAWDRGVTEAFF. Written as DNA, the CDR3 is TGCAGTGCCTGGGACAGGGGAGTGACTGAAGCTTTCTTT.

This clonotype is labeled as medium-sized. The CDR3 loop is CASSLGPDNEQFF. CDR3 bases: TGCGCCAGCTCGTTGGGCCCAGACAATGAGCAGTTCTTC. V and J are TRBV4-1 and TRBJ2-1; no clear D gene. V was pared by 8 bases and J by 5 bases, with 13 bases between. CDR1 is MGHRA, CDR2 YSYEKL, per germline. There are 13 residues in the CDR3.

With regard to this clonotype: This may arise from a read error, as a much more abundant clone is one base away. Here the CDR3 omits its conserved ending phenylalanine or tryptophan, so a read error is the likely source. This CDR3 is CASRAPGLATDTQYL. The CDR3, as DNA: TGTGCCAGCAGAGCCCCGGGACTAGCGACAGATACGCAGTATCTT. V gene TRBV6-2 or TRBV6-3 combines with J gene TRBJ2-3; TRBD2 matches at 10 bases. Per germline, CDR1 MNHEY and CDR2 SVGEGT. This CDR3 has 15 amino acids. With 6 bases clipped from V and 3 bases from J, the junction kept 6 bases outside the gene matches.

This clonotype was observed at least ten times. J is TRBJ2-1 and V is TRBV6-2 or TRBV6-3, with D hard to call. CDR3 size: 16 residues. Germline CDR1 MNHEY, CDR2 SVGEGT. Trimming removed 4 bases at V and 0 bases at J, with 13 bases between. CDR3 coding DNA: TGTGCCAGCAGTTCCCGATCTGCCAGCTCCTACAATGAGCAGTTCTTC. Translation: CASSSRSASSYNEQFF.

This clonotype was counted many times. The chain uses TRBV10-3 and TRBJ1-5; D unclear. The V gene's germline CDR1 is ENHRY and CDR2 SYGVKD. The V gene lost 7 bases and the J gene lost 5 bases, with 15 bases spanning the gap. This CDR3 spans 14 amino acids. The CDR3 nucleotides are TGTGCCATCAACCTTGGAGGGAACCATCAGCCCCAGCATTTT. Its protein product is CAINLGGNHQPQHF.

This clonotype was seen ten or more times. V usage is TRBV20-1 and J usage is TRBJ2-5, with 7 bases identical to TRBD2. J lost 5 bases, V lost 6 bases, and 12 bases had no gene match. Germline assignment: CDR1 DFQATT and CDR2 SNEGSKA (reference sequence). The CDR3 is made up of 14 amino acids. This CDR3 is CSADTLAAGETQYF. CDR3 in DNA: TGCAGTGCGGACACACTAGCAGCGGGGGAGACCCAGTACTTC.

Turning to this clonotype: Likely a read error: the CDR3 ends without its conserved phenylalanine or tryptophan. Because the CDR3's place on the DNA is in doubt, the DNA is left out and the CDR3 is given as listed by TCRdb. The chain couples TRBV4-2 to TRBJ2-1; TRBD1 is taken as the D call from the table, unchecked against the DNA. Germline-derived CDR1 and CDR2 are LGHNA and YNFKEQ. The CDR3 adds up to 16 amino acids, both ends counted. CDR3 residues: CASSPAVGGIRNERFI.

The chain carries TRBV28 and TRBJ1-5, with D possibly TRBD1 on 5 matching bases. CDR1 and CDR2 (germline): MDHEN, SYDVKM. The V end lost 8 bases, the J end lost 1 base, and 15 bases lay between the germline ends. The CDR3 has 15 amino acids. The CDR3 DNA sequence: TGTGCCAGCGGTAAACCCGGACAAAGCAATCAGCCCCAGCATTTT. Its translation: CASGKPGQSNQPQHF.

This clonotype was seen repeatedly, ten times or more. This chain links TRBV6-5 with TRBJ2-2; 9 nucleotides line up with TRBD2. With 0 bases clipped from V and 4 bases from J, the junction kept 3 bases outside the gene matches. The CDR3 loop spans 16 amino acids. Germline loops: CDR1 MNHEY, CDR2 SVGAGI. The CDR3 DNA sequence: TGTGCCAGCAGTTACTCGGCGGGAGGGCCCACCGGGGAGCTGTTTTTT. This codes for CASSYSAGGPTGELFF.

The sample holds many counts of this clonotype. The genes are TRBV20-1 and TRBJ1-5, with a weak D call TRBD1 (6 bases). Germline V gene sequence: CDR1 DFQATT, CDR2 SNEGSKA (reference sequence). V was trimmed by 5 bases and J by 8 bases, leaving 19 bases between them. The CDR3 is 14 residues long. CDR3 protein: CSAGGGPIGEPQHF. CDR3 coding DNA: TGCAGTGCTGGGGGGGGGCCTATTGGGGAGCCCCAGCATTTT.

This clonotype appeared many times. The gene calls are TRBV6-9 and TRBJ1-6; D unresolved. Trimming pared 4 bases from V and 8 bases from J, leaving 15 bases between. Germline CDR1 and CDR2: MNHGY and SVAAGI. The CDR3 runs 15 residues. CDR3 amino acids: CASSWTLRRDSPLHF. For the CDR3, the DNA is TGTGCCAGCAGTTGGACCCTGCGACGCGATTCACCCCTCCACTTT.

This clonotype was picked up many times. CDR3 sequence (DNA): TGCAGCGTTGAGGAGGGGATCATGAACACTGAAGCTTTCTTT. Amino acids: CSVEEGIMNTEAFF. The chain is built from TRBV29-1 and TRBJ1-1; tentatively, D is TRBD1 (5 bases). The CDR3 extends over 14 amino acids. The V and J ends lost 3 bases and 0 bases respectively, with 11 bases between them. Germline V gene lookup returns CDR1 SQVTM and CDR2 ANQGSEA.

This chain joins TRBV27 and TRBJ1-5; D not certain. V was pared by 2 bases and J by 5 bases, with 13 bases between. Germline CDR1 is MNHEY and CDR2 is SMNVEV (reference sequence). CDR3 size: 15 residues. CDR3 DNA: TGTGCCAGCAGTTTACAGCCTAGTTTCGATCAGCCCCAGCATTTT. Translated: CASSLQPSFDQPQHF.

This clonotype was counted at least ten times. The chain carries TRBV9 and TRBJ1-5; possibly TRBD1 for D (5 bases). The CDR3 sequence is 15 residues long. CDR1 SGDLS and CDR2 YYNGEE come from the germline V gene. Trimming removed 2 bases at V and 6 bases at J, with 15 bases between. The CDR3 nucleotides are TGTGCCAGCAGCGTGGGACCCGCGGTAGGTCAGCCCCAGCATTTT. The encoded protein is CASSVGPAVGQPQHF. Drawing the rest from reference TRBV9 and TRBJ1-5, the complete variable domain is DSGVTQTPKHLITATGQRVTLRCSPRSGDLSVYWYQQSLDQGLQFLIQYYNGEERAKGNILERFSAQQFPDLHSELNLSSLELGDSALYFCASSVGPAVGQPQHFGDGTRLSIL.

This clonotype was observed many times. This chain connects TRBV20-1 to TRBJ2-3, with D unresolved. Per germline, CDR1 DFQATT and CDR2 SNEGSKA (reference sequence). The CDR3 is 14 residues long. Trimming stripped 4 bases from V and 2 bases from J, with 13 bases between. In nucleotides, the CDR3 is TGCAGTGCTAACCGGGTTGGGGACACAGATACGCAGTATTTT. Its translation: CSANRVGDTDTQYF.

This clonotype was recorded at least ten times. The CDR3 nucleotides read TGTGCCAGCAGCCTCCCCCTTGGGCTAGCGGGAACCGCTCTAACATACGAGCAGTACTTC. This sequence encodes CASSLPLGLAGTALTYEQYF. This rearrangement joins TRBV7-8 to TRBJ2-7; TRBD2 agrees at 9 bases. Germline V CDR1 and CDR2: SGHVS, FQNEAQ. CDR3 length equals 20 residues. V lost 5 bases to trimming and J lost 4 bases; unmatched junction nucleotides: 24.

In its sample, this clonotype was seen many times. The rearrangement uses TRBV11-2 and TRBJ2-3; 11 bases are a match to TRBD2. The germline V gene encodes CDR1 SGHAT and CDR2 FQNNGV. V gave up 0 bases and J gave up 6 bases; unmatched junction bases: 11. The CDR3 totals 18 residues. The CDR3 protein is CASSLDNRELAGADTQYF. The CDR3 coding sequence is TGTGCCAGCAGCTTAGATAATCGGGAACTAGCGGGAGCCGATACGCAGTATTTT.

This clonotype occurred many times. CDR3 sequence reads: CSVGGETQYF. The CDR3 bases are TGCAGCGTAGGGGGTGAGACCCAGTACTTC. The J gene is TRBJ2-5, the V gene TRBV29-1, with a tentative D call TRBD1 (6 bases). V was shortened by 6 bases and J by 5 bases, with 7 bases between the two germline ends. CDR1 and CDR2 (germline): SQVTM, ANQGSEA. The CDR3 runs 10 residues.

Worth noting for this clonotype: It may be a read error: a sequence one base away is much more abundant. V usage is TRBV7-2 and J usage is TRBJ2-5; D is undetermined. Germline V gives CDR1 SGHTA, CDR2 FQGNSA. Deletions cut 1 base from V and 5 bases from J, with 14 bases between. CDR3 length: 15 amino acids. CDR3 coding DNA: TGTGCCAGCAGCTTAGGCCGGATGGCTAGGGAGACCCAGTACTTC. Protein sequence: CASSLGRMARETQYF.

Comment on this clonotype: At one of its ends the junction is not consistent with the germline gene, which may arise from a read error. V gene TRBV4-1 combines with J gene TRBJ2-1; 9 bases are a match to TRBD2. The CDR3 spans 16 residues. CDR1 MGHRA and CDR2 YSYEKL come from the germline V gene. The CDR3 sequence is CASSPLAGVSYNAQFF. CDR3 coding DNA: TGCGCCAGCAGTCCTTTAGCGGGAGTCTCCTACAATGCGCAGTTCTTC.

This clonotype showed up just a few times. The chain carries TRBV19 and TRBJ1-5, with D hard to call. V was pared by 10 bases and J by 1 base, with 17 bases between. This CDR3 comprises 15 residues. Germline CDR1 is LNHDA and CDR2 is SQIVND (reference sequence). CDR3 sequence reads: CATSWPGNSNQPQHF. The CDR3 DNA reads TGTGCCACCTCATGGCCAGGAAACAGCAATCAGCCCCAGCATTTT. Together with reference TRBV19 and TRBJ1-5, the CDR3 gives the full variable domain: DGGITQSPKYLFRKEGQNVTLSCEQNLNHDAMYWYRQDPGQGLRLIYYSQIVNDFQKGDIAEGYSVSREKKESFPLTVTSAQKNPTAFYLCATSWPGNSNQPQHFGDGTRLSIL.

This clonotype was recorded many times. The chain is built from TRBV5-6 and TRBJ2-7; 8 nucleotides line up with TRBD1. The J segment lost 3 bases and the V segment lost 2 bases, leaving 1 base of the junction unmatched. This CDR3 has 13 amino acids. Germline V CDR1 and CDR2: SGHDT, YYEEEE. The CDR3 coding sequence is TGTGCCAGCAGCTTTACAGGGGGCTACGAGCAGTACTTC. Translating it yields CASSFTGGYEQYF.

As to this clonotype: Possible read error: a much larger clone is one base away. The gene calls are TRBV7-2 and TRBJ2-3; 8 bases are a match to TRBD2. CDR1 is SGHTA and CDR2 is FQGNSA in the germline V gene. This CDR3 has 16 amino acids. The CDR3 DNA reads TGTGCCAGAAGCTTAGGGGACCCAGCGGGAGTAGATACGCAGTATTTT. The encoded protein is CARSLGDPAGVDTQYF.

Regarding this clonotype: The junction shows a germline mismatch at one end, possibly a read error. V gene TRBV28 combines with J gene TRBJ1-1, with D possibly TRBD1 on 5 matching bases. The CDR3 is made up of 13 amino acids. Per germline, CDR1 MDHEN and CDR2 SYDVKM. This CDR3 reads CASTGHSNIEAFF. The DNA for the CDR3 is TGTGCCAGCACAGGACACTCGAACATTGAAGCTTTCTTT.

For this clonotype: A much larger clone differs by one base, so this may be a read error. The chain employs TRBV5-1 and TRBJ1-1; a weak D match, TRBD1 (6 bases). The length of the CDR3 is 16 residues. V was clipped by 3 bases and J by 3 bases, with 18 bases between them. Germline CDR1 reads SGHRS; CDR2 reads YFSETQ. CDR3: CASSSRPGQLDTEAFF. CDR3 nucleotides: TGCGCCAGCAGCTCACGGCCGGGACAACTGGACACTGAAGCTTTCTTT.

This clonotype has at least ten counts. V is TRBV5-1 and J is TRBJ2-3, with D perhaps TRBD2 (5 bases). V was trimmed by 2 bases and J by 1 base, leaving 8 bases between them. CDR1 and CDR2 from the germline V gene are SGHRS and YFSETQ. This CDR3 has 14 residues. The CDR3 sequence: CASSLTAGTDTQYF. The CDR3, as DNA: TGCGCCAGCAGCTTAACAGCGGGCACAGATACGCAGTATTTT.

Ten or more counts support this clonotype. This rearrangement joins TRBV6-2 or TRBV6-3 to TRBJ2-2; 8 nucleotides agree with TRBD1. CDR1 and CDR2 (germline): MNHEY, SVGEGT. The CDR3 totals 16 residues. Germline trimming cut 4 bases from V and 6 bases from J; bases unmatched to any gene: 10. Here the CDR3 DNA reads TGTGCCAGCAGTTCACCGGACAGGGTCCCACCCGGGGAGCTGTTTTTT. Protein sequence: CASSSPDRVPPGELFF.